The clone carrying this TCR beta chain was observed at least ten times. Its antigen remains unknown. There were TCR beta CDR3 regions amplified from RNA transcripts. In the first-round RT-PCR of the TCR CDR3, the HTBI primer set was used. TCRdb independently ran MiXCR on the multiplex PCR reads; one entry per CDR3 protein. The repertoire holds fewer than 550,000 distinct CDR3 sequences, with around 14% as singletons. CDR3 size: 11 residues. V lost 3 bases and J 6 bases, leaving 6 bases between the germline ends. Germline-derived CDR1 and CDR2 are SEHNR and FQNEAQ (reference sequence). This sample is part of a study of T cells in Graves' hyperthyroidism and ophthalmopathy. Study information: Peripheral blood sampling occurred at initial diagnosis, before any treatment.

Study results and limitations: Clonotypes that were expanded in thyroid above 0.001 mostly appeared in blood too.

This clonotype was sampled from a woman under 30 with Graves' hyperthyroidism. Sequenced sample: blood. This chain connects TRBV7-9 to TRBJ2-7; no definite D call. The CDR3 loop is CASSFSSEQYF. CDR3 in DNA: TGTGCCAGCAGCTTCTCGAGCGAGCAGTACTTC. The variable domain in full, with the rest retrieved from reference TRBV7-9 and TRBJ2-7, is DTGVSQNPRHKITKRGQNVTFRCDPISEHNRLYWYRQTLGQGPEFLTYFQNEAQLEKSRLLSDRFSAERPKGSFSTLEIQRTEQGDSAMYLCASSFSSEQYFGPGTRLTVT.